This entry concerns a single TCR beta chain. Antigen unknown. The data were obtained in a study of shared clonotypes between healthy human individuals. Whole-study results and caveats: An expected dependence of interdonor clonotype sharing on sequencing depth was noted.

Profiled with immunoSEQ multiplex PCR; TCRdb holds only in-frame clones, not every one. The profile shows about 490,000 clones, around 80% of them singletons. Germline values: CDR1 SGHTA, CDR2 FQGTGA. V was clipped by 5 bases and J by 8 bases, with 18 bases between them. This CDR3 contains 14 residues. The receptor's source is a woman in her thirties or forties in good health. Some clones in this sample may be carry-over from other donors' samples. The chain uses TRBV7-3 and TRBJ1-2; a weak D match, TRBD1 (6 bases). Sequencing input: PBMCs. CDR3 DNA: TGTGCCAGCAGCACCGGGTCGGGGGCCGGGGGCTACACCTTC. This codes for CASSTGSGAGGYTF.